This T cell receptor beta chain was identified in a study of shared clonotypes between healthy human individuals. Background on the study: Per donor, CD8 memory used one plate, CD8 naive used two, CD4 memory used three and CD4 naive used three.

In the original workflow: Without quality scores, immunoSEQ junctional reads could not be filtered like full-length reads. The protocol was immunoSEQ multiplex PCR, while the TCRdb copy is restricted to in-frame clones and leaves out a portion. V, J and clone size reflect that table, while D and trimming were determined from the DNA. Of around 2.5 million clones in the sample, 93% were seen once. Findings of the study overall: What naive subsets generally showed was a larger estimated richness than memory subsets showed.

Comment on this clone: What it binds is unknown.

V was clipped by 8 bases and J by 1 base, with 14 bases between them. The CDR3 is 14 amino acids. Germline-derived CDR1 and CDR2 are SNHLY and FYNNEI. The gene calls are TRBV2 and TRBJ1-1, with no clear D. The sequence was obtained from a man aged 18-30 years in good health. Some clones in this sample may be carry-over from other donors' samples. Sequenced sample: naive CD4+ T cells from PBMCs. Regarding subset: CD45RA+ positively selected. Here the CDR3 DNA reads TGTGCCAGCGGACTTCAGATGAAGAACACTGAAGCTTTCTTT. Its protein product is CASGLQMKNTEAFF. Filled out from reference TRBV2 and TRBJ1-1, the complete variable domain reads EPEVTQTPSHQVTQMGQEVILRCVPISNHLYFYWYRQILGQKVEFLVSFYNNEISEKSEIFDDQFSVERPDGSNFTLKIRSTKLEDSAMYFCASGLQMKNTEAFFGQGTRLTVV.